This T cell receptor beta chain was profiled in a study of blood T cell repertoires in COVID-19. Germline-derived CDR1 and CDR2 are MRHNA and SNTAGT. This CDR3 is built from 15 residues. After removal of 5 bases from V and 5 bases from J, the junction contained 3 bases not matched to a gene. The method was immunoSEQ multiplex PCR; TCRdb's version includes in-frame clones alone and lacks a portion of them. The sample lists a few hundred thousand clones; roughly 90% were seen once. Ages ranged from roughly 18 to 95 years, with residence in fewer than 25 US areas. What was sequenced was PBMCs or T cells enriched from blood (not recorded which). The V call is TRBV6-4, the J call TRBJ1-6, with TRBD1 matching over 10 bases. The TCR originated in a woman aged 50 to 65 who had been exposed to COVID-19. CDR3: CASSPGTGDNSPLHF. The CDR3 DNA sequence: TGTGCCAGCAGTCCCGGGACAGGGGATAATTCACCCCTCCACTTT.